This T cell receptor (beta chain) was sequenced during a study of shared clonotypes between healthy human individuals. Across the study: Three plates were used per donor for CD4 naive, three for CD4 memory, two for CD8 naive and one for CD8 memory.

This CDR3 is 15 amino acids long. The germline gives CDR1 SNHLY, CDR2 FYNNEI. With 6 bases removed from V and 0 bases from J, the gap between germline ends came to 15 bases. Produced via immunoSEQ multiplex PCR; TCRdb's table is partial and in-frame only. The data show 450,000 to 700,000 clones, around 95% seen once. The naive CD8 population came from CD45RO-negative cells selected for CCR7, without terminally differentiated effector memory CD45RA+ cells. This chain uses TRBV2 with TRBJ2-7, with D perhaps matching TRBD2 (5 bases). The sequence came from a woman aged 30 to 39 in good health. Sample: naive CD8+ T cells sorted from blood. In DNA form, the CDR3 reads TGTGCCAGCAGCCACGGGCCAGCGGTCTCCTACGAGCAGTACTTC. It encodes CASSHGPAVSYEQYF.